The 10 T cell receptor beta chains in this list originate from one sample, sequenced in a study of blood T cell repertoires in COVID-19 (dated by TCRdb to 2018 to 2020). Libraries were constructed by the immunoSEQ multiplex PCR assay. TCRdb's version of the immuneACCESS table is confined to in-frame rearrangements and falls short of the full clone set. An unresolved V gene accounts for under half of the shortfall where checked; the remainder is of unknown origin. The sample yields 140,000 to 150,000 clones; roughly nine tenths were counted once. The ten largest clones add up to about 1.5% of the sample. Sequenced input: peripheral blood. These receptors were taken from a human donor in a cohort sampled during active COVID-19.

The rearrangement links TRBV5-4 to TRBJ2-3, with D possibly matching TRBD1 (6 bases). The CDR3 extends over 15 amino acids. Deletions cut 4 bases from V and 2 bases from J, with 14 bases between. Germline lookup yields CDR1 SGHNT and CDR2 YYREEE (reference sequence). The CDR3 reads CASSRPRGSTDTQYF. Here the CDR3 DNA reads TGTGCCAGCAGCCGCCCCAGGGGATCCACAGATACGCAGTATTTT.

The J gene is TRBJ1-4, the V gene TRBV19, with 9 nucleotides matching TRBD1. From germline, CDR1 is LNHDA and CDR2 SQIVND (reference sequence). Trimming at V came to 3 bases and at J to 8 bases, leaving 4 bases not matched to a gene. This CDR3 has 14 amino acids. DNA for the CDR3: TGTGCCAGTAGTATCGGGACAGGGCGGGAAAAACTGTTTTTT. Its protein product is CASSIGTGREKLFF.

CDR3 sequence reads: CASSRSRGNEQFF. In nucleotides, the CDR3 is TGTGCCAGCAGTCGATCACGGGGGAATGAGCAGTTCTTC. The rearrangement uses TRBV6-6 and TRBJ2-1, with TRBD2 as a possible D gene (6 bases). Trimming cost V 5 bases and J 7 bases, with 12 bases left between them. This CDR3 has 13 residues. Looked up from germline, CDR1 is MNHNY and CDR2 is SVGAGI (reference sequence).

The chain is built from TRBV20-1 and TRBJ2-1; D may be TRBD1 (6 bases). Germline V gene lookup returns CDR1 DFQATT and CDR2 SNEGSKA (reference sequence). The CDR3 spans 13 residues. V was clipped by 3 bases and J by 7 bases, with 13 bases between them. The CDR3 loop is CSASNRARNEQFF. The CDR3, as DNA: TGCAGTGCTAGTAACAGGGCTCGTAATGAGCAGTTCTTC.

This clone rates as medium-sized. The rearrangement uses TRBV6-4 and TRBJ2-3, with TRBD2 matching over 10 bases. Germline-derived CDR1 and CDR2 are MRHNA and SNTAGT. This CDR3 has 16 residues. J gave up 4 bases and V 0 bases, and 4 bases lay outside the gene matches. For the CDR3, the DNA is TGTGCCAGCAGTGACTCGAACAGCGGGGGGGCAGATACGCAGTATTTT. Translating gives CASSDSNSGGADTQYF.

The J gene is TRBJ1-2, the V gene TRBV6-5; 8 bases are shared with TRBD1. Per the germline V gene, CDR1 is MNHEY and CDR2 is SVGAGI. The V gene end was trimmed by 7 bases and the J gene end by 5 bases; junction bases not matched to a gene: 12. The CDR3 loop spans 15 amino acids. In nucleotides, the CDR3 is TGTGCCAGCACCGCTGGACAGGGCGGGAATTATGGCTACACCTTC. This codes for CASTAGQGGNYGYTF.

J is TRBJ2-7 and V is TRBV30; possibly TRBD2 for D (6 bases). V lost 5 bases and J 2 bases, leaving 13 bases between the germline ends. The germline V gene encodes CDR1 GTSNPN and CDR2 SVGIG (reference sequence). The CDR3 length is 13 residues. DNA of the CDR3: TGTGCCTGGGGCCTGGGACTCGCCTACGAGCAGTACTTC. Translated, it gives CAWGLGLAYEQYF.

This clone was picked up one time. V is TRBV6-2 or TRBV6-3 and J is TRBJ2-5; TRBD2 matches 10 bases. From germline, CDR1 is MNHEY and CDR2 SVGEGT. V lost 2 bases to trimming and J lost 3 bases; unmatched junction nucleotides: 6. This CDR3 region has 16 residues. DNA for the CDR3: TGTGCCAGCAGTTACGGGGGCCTAGCGGGGGAAGAGACCCAGTACTTC. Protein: CASSYGGLAGEETQYF.

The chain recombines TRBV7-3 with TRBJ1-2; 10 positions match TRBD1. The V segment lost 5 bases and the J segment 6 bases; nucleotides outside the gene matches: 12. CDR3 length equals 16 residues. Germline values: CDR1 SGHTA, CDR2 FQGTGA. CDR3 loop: CASSPGQGTARDGYTF. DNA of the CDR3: TGTGCCAGCAGCCCGGGACAGGGGACTGCGCGGGATGGCTACACCTTC.

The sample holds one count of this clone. Written as DNA, the CDR3 is TGCGCCAGCAGAAACCGGGGGGGCTCTTCCTACGAGCAGTACTTC. It yields the protein CASRNRGGSSYEQYF. V usage is TRBV4-1 and J usage is TRBJ2-7, with 8 nucleotides matching TRBD2. Germline V gene lookup returns CDR1 MGHRA and CDR2 YSYEKL. V was clipped by 6 bases and J by 1 base; unmatched bases: 8. The CDR3 length is 15 residues.